The rows below give T cell receptor beta chains drawn from one sample of a study of beta chain features in type 1 diabetes. The repertoire was sequenced with immunoSEQ multiplex PCR; TCRdb's copy has only in-frame clones and lacks some. Of 310,000 or so clones detected, 7% to 10% appear once; the ten largest clones hold less than 1.2%. The sequenced sample was central memory CD4+ T cells from blood. The receptors were sampled from a young man with type 1 diabetes. Each CDR3 is given with its conserved first and last residue. The D gene is left open where the match is weak. Clone size is not always given. Where it is, it says once, few, many or a class for expanded clones.

j_call: TRBJ1-3
v_call: TRBV29-1
d_call: -
clone_size: -
cdr3_nt: TGCAGCGTTGGGGGCAACTCTGGAAACACCATATATTTT
cdr3_aa: CSVGGNSGNTIYF

j_call: TRBJ2-7
v_call: TRBV6-5
d_call: TRBD1
clone_size: -
cdr3_nt: TGTGCCAGCAGTTCTCTCCCCGGGACAGTGGGGTACGAGCAGTACTTC
cdr3_aa: CASSSLPGTVGYEQYF

j_call: TRBJ1-2
v_call: TRBV28
d_call: -
clone_size: few
cdr3_nt: TGTGCCAGCAGTTTAATGGGTCAGACAGAGATCTTC
cdr3_aa: CASSLMGQTEIF

j_call: TRBJ2-1
v_call: TRBV6-5
d_call: -
clone_size: -
cdr3_nt: TGTGCCAGCAGTGACAGTTCCGATGAGCAGTTCTTC
cdr3_aa: CASSDSSDEQFF

j_call: TRBJ2-5
v_call: TRBV5-4
d_call: TRBD1
clone_size: many
cdr3_nt: TGTGCCAGCAGCTGGGGACAGGAGCGCCAAGAGACCCAGTACTTC
cdr3_aa: CASSWGQERQETQYF

j_call: TRBJ1-6
v_call: TRBV10-3
d_call: -
clone_size: few
cdr3_nt: TGTGCCATCAGCCGGGACGGACTTTATTCACCCCTCCACTTT
cdr3_aa: CAISRDGLYSPLHF

j_call: TRBJ1-1
v_call: TRBV7-8
d_call: -
clone_size: -
cdr3_nt: TGTGCCAGCAGCTTAACCCAGGACACTGAAGCTTTCTTT
cdr3_aa: CASSLTQDTEAFF

j_call: TRBJ1-1
v_call: TRBV2
d_call: -
clone_size: few
cdr3_nt: TGTGCCAGCAGTCAGATGAACACTGAAGCTTTCTTT
cdr3_aa: CASSQMNTEAFF

j_call: TRBJ2-3
v_call: TRBV7-8
d_call: TRBD2
clone_size: few
cdr3_nt: TGTGCCAGCAGCGTCCTAGCGGGGCCCACAGATACGCAGTATTTT
cdr3_aa: CASSVLAGPTDTQYF

j_call: TRBJ1-4
v_call: TRBV18
d_call: -
clone_size: few
cdr3_nt: TGTGCCAGCTCACCATCAATGGGAACTAATGAAAAACTGTTTTTT
cdr3_aa: CASSPSMGTNEKLFF

j_call: TRBJ1-1
v_call: TRBV5-4
d_call: -
clone_size: -
cdr3_nt: TGTGCCAGCAGCTTGGGCGGGAAAGCATCCACTGAAGCTTTCTTT
cdr3_aa: CASSLGGKASTEAFF

j_call: TRBJ2-2
v_call: TRBV5-4
d_call: -
clone_size: few
cdr3_nt: TGTGCCAGCAGCCTGGCGGCGAACACCGGGGAGCTGTTTTTT
cdr3_aa: CASSLAANTGELFF

j_call: TRBJ2-5
v_call: TRBV2
d_call: -
clone_size: few
cdr3_nt: TGTGCCAGCAGTGAAGGCGAGACCCAGTACTTC
cdr3_aa: CASSEGETQYF

j_call: TRBJ1-1
v_call: TRBV29-1
d_call: -
clone_size: few
cdr3_nt: TGCAGCGTTGCCAGAACAGGGTCGAGGGAAGCTTTCTTT
cdr3_aa: CSVARTGSREAFF

j_call: TRBJ1-1
v_call: TRBV15
d_call: -
clone_size: -
cdr3_nt: TGTGCCACCAGCAGGGCCGGGCCTGGCACTGAAGCTTTCTTT
cdr3_aa: CATSRAGPGTEAFF

j_call: TRBJ1-2
v_call: TRBV27
d_call: -
clone_size: -
cdr3_nt: TGTGCCAGCAAACGACAGGCCAACTATGGCTACACCTTC
cdr3_aa: CASKRQANYGYTF

j_call: TRBJ2-2
v_call: TRBV9
d_call: -
clone_size: many
cdr3_nt: TGTGCCAGCAGCGGTGGGAGCACCGGGGAGCTGTTTTTT
cdr3_aa: CASSGGSTGELFF

j_call: TRBJ2-2
v_call: TRBV23-1
d_call: TRBD1
clone_size: few
cdr3_nt: TGCGCCAGCAGTCAGTTAGGGACAGCGAACACCGGGGAGCTGTTTTTT
cdr3_aa: CASSQLGTANTGELFF

j_call: TRBJ1-3
v_call: TRBV7-8
d_call: -
clone_size: -
cdr3_nt: TGTGCCAGCAGCTTAGCGACCGGGCTTATATATTTT
cdr3_aa: CASSLATGLIYF

j_call: TRBJ1-1
v_call: TRBV18
d_call: -
clone_size: once
cdr3_nt: TGTGCCAGCTCACGAGGGAACACTGAAGCTTTCTTT
cdr3_aa: CASSRGNTEAFF

j_call: TRBJ2-3
v_call: TRBV28
d_call: -
clone_size: few
cdr3_nt: TGTGCCAGCTGTGCGGTGCAGGCGGATACGCAGTATTTT
cdr3_aa: CASCAVQADTQYF

j_call: TRBJ1-2
v_call: TRBV4-3
d_call: -
clone_size: few
cdr3_nt: TGCGCCAGCAGCCAAGATCGGAGTGCTAACTATGGCTACACCTTC
cdr3_aa: CASSQDRSANYGYTF

j_call: TRBJ2-5
v_call: TRBV18
d_call: TRBD1
clone_size: few
cdr3_nt: TGTGCCAGCTCACCTGAATTGGACAGGCAAGAGACCCAGTACTTC
cdr3_aa: CASSPELDRQETQYF

j_call: TRBJ1-1
v_call: TRBV19
d_call: -
clone_size: -
cdr3_nt: TGTGCCAGTAGTAGAGGGACGGCGAACACTGAAGCTTTCTTT
cdr3_aa: CASSRGTANTEAFF

j_call: TRBJ2-3
v_call: TRBV13
d_call: -
clone_size: few
cdr3_nt: TGTGCCAGCAGCCCGCCTTGGGGGGGGCTGGCAGATACGCAGTATTTT
cdr3_aa: CASSPPWGGLADTQYF

j_call: TRBJ1-2
v_call: TRBV6-6
d_call: -
clone_size: few
cdr3_nt: TGTGCCAGCAGTTTCGCGGACGGGGCCTATGGCTACACCTTC
cdr3_aa: CASSFADGAYGYTF

j_call: TRBJ2-5
v_call: TRBV29-1
d_call: -
clone_size: -
cdr3_nt: TGCAGCGTTGACGGGGGCGTAGAGACCCAGTACTTC
cdr3_aa: CSVDGGVETQYF

j_call: TRBJ1-2
v_call: TRBV28
d_call: -
clone_size: few
cdr3_nt: TGTGCCAGCAGCCCAGGGACTCCCAACTATGGCTACACCTTC
cdr3_aa: CASSPGTPNYGYTF

j_call: TRBJ1-2
v_call: TRBV11-2
d_call: -
clone_size: -
cdr3_nt: TGTGCCAGCAGCCCCGGTGGCGGAGGTGGCTACACCTTC
cdr3_aa: CASSPGGGGGYTF

j_call: TRBJ2-5
v_call: TRBV9
d_call: -
clone_size: few
cdr3_nt: TGTGCCAGCAGCGTAGGGGCAGGGGAAGAGACCCAGTACTTC
cdr3_aa: CASSVGAGEETQYF

j_call: TRBJ2-5
v_call: TRBV7-2
d_call: TRBD2
clone_size: few
cdr3_nt: TGTGCCAGCAGCTTAGGACTAGCGGGGTGGGAGACCCAGTACTTC
cdr3_aa: CASSLGLAGWETQYF

j_call: TRBJ2-3
v_call: TRBV19
d_call: -
clone_size: -
cdr3_nt: TGTGCCAGTAGTGGGAGGAACAGGCTCACAGATACGCAGTATTTT
cdr3_aa: CASSGRNRLTDTQYF

j_call: TRBJ2-5
v_call: TRBV5-4
d_call: -
clone_size: -
cdr3_nt: TGTGCCAGCAGCTTAGGGCGCCCGCGGGAGACCCAGTACTTC
cdr3_aa: CASSLGRPRETQYF

j_call: TRBJ2-3
v_call: TRBV7-2
d_call: TRBD2
clone_size: few
cdr3_nt: TGTGCCAGCAGCCCCGGACTAGCGGGGGTGGCAGATACGCAGTATTTT
cdr3_aa: CASSPGLAGVADTQYF

j_call: TRBJ2-3
v_call: TRBV29-1
d_call: TRBD2
clone_size: few
cdr3_nt: TGCAGCGTACGCCGGACTAGCGGGGGGCGAGGGCGCACAGATACGCAGTATTTT
cdr3_aa: CSVRRTSGGRGRTDTQYF

j_call: TRBJ2-2
v_call: TRBV19
d_call: -
clone_size: -
cdr3_nt: TGTGCCACCCGGGGTATGGGTAACACCGGGGAGCTGTTTTTT
cdr3_aa: CATRGMGNTGELFF

j_call: TRBJ2-1
v_call: TRBV9
d_call: -
clone_size: few
cdr3_nt: TGTGCCAGCAGCGTAGATAGCAGCCTAACTGCACCGTTCTTC
cdr3_aa: CASSVDSSLTAPFF

j_call: TRBJ2-6
v_call: TRBV2
d_call: TRBD2
clone_size: -
cdr3_nt: TGTGCCAGCAGGCCAAGCGGGGCGCGTGGGGCCAACGTCCTGACTTTC
cdr3_aa: CASRPSGARGANVLTF

j_call: TRBJ2-5
v_call: TRBV11-2
d_call: TRBD2
clone_size: -
cdr3_nt: TGTGCCAGCAGCTTTCAGACTAGCTGGGAGACCCAGTACTTC
cdr3_aa: CASSFQTSWETQYF

j_call: TRBJ2-5
v_call: TRBV19
d_call: -
clone_size: few
cdr3_nt: TGTGCCAGTAGTATCAACAGCCCGTTAGGAGAGACCCAGTACTTC
cdr3_aa: CASSINSPLGETQYF

j_call: TRBJ2-3
v_call: TRBV7-9
d_call: -
clone_size: few
cdr3_nt: TGTGCCAGCAGCCCAGGGAGTTGGGGAGGTACGCAGTATTTT
cdr3_aa: CASSPGSWGGTQYF

j_call: TRBJ2-4
v_call: TRBV6-1
d_call: -
clone_size: many
cdr3_nt: TGTGCCAGCAGTGAAGTGCCGCCAACTCCCGGGGCCAAAAACATTCAGTACTTC
cdr3_aa: CASSEVPPTPGAKNIQYF

j_call: TRBJ2-3
v_call: TRBV7-9
d_call: -
clone_size: -
cdr3_nt: TGTGCCAGCAGCACAGTAGCGTCCGCAGATACGCAGTATTTT
cdr3_aa: CASSTVASADTQYF

j_call: TRBJ1-1
v_call: TRBV14
d_call: -
clone_size: few
cdr3_nt: TGTGCCAGCAGCCAACAACAGAAAATGAACACTGAAGCTTTCTTT
cdr3_aa: CASSQQQKMNTEAFF

j_call: TRBJ1-1
v_call: TRBV2
d_call: -
clone_size: -
cdr3_nt: TGTGCCAGTGTGTGGGACCCGAGGGGGACTGAAGCTTTCTTT
cdr3_aa: CASVWDPRGTEAFF

j_call: TRBJ1-2
v_call: TRBV28
d_call: -
clone_size: -
cdr3_nt: TGTGCCAGCAGTTTAAAGGGTGGAGTAAACGGCTACACCTTC
cdr3_aa: CASSLKGGVNGYTF

j_call: TRBJ1-5
v_call: TRBV23-1
d_call: -
clone_size: many
cdr3_nt: TGCGCCAGCAGTCAATGGGCCAGGGGTCACAATCAGCCCCAGCATTTT
cdr3_aa: CASSQWARGHNQPQHF

j_call: TRBJ2-1
v_call: TRBV6-5
d_call: -
clone_size: -
cdr3_nt: TGTGCCAGCAGTGGCACGGTTGGGGAGCAGTTCTTC
cdr3_aa: CASSGTVGEQFF

j_call: TRBJ1-6
v_call: TRBV12-5
d_call: TRBD1
clone_size: -
cdr3_nt: TGTGCTAGTGCCCAGGGGGATTCACCCCTCCACTTT
cdr3_aa: CASAQGDSPLHF

j_call: TRBJ2-3
v_call: TRBV5-1
d_call: -
clone_size: many
cdr3_nt: TGCGCCAGCAGCTTCTCCAGCACAGATACGCAGTATTTT
cdr3_aa: CASSFSSTDTQYF

j_call: TRBJ1-1
v_call: TRBV10-3
d_call: -
clone_size: -
cdr3_nt: TGTGCCATCAGTGAAGGGATAAACACTGAAGCTTTCTTT
cdr3_aa: CAISEGINTEAFF

j_call: TRBJ1-5
v_call: TRBV30
d_call: TRBD1
clone_size: -
cdr3_nt: TGTGCCTGGAGCAGGGGGCCCAGTCAGCCCCAGCATTTT
cdr3_aa: CAWSRGPSQPQHF

j_call: TRBJ2-7
v_call: TRBV4-1
d_call: TRBD2
clone_size: -
cdr3_nt: TGCGCCAGCAGCCAAGACCGAGCGGGGGGGCCCTACGAGCAGTACTTC
cdr3_aa: CASSQDRAGGPYEQYF

j_call: TRBJ2-7
v_call: TRBV7-2
d_call: TRBD1
clone_size: few
cdr3_nt: TGTGCCAGCAGCTTTAAGATAGGGCAGGGGGCCCGCGAGCAGTACTTC
cdr3_aa: CASSFKIGQGAREQYF

j_call: TRBJ2-5
v_call: TRBV2
d_call: -
clone_size: -
cdr3_nt: TGTGCCAGCCGGGACTACCAAGAGACCCAGTACTTC
cdr3_aa: CASRDYQETQYF